The entry below gives a single TCR beta chain sequence along with its context. These data belong to a study of OX40 agonist ivuxolimab in advanced cancers. Study-level background: With a range of about 23 to 90, age averaged roughly 60 years, and around 80% were male.

Here immunoSEQ multiplex PCR was the method, and the copy in TCRdb shows in-frame clones only, minus some. The sample carries 60,000 to 70,000 clones, more than 65% recorded once. CDR3 length: 17 residues. Per the germline V gene, CDR1 is MDHEN and CDR2 is SYDVKM. V was clipped by 7 bases and J by 5 bases, with 26 bases between them. This sequence joins TRBV28 and TRBJ2-5; TRBD1 is a possible D gene (6 bases). Source: CD4+ or CD8+ T cells sorted from blood, taken in a trial of the OX40 agonist ivuxolimab. This clonotype was obtained from an adult with an advanced solid tumor such as melanoma, head and neck, liver or kidney cancer. CDR3 nucleotides: TGTGCCAGCACCACCCACGTCAGGGACAAATCGAGCGAGACCCAGTACTTC. This sequence encodes CASTTHVRDKSSETQYF.